This T cell receptor beta chain was recovered during a study of blood T cells in healthy people across ages (dated by TCRdb to the mid-2010s). Broadly, across the study: Template switching captured roughly one uniquely barcoded TCR beta cDNA molecule per two T cells in model experiments. Using deep sequencing normalized with unique cDNA molecular identifiers, the study measured how TCR beta repertoire diversity changes with age. Four age groups were formed from the donors: young (average 16 years), middle-aged (approximately 42), aged (approximately 60) and long-lived (roughly 88). Donors of different ages were randomly distributed across sequencing lanes to avoid experimental bias. For two donors (one aged 18 to 29 and one aged 80 or older), the study analyzed two additional independent replicas of 1 million unique cDNA reads from the same blood draw. Here is what the overall study found, with its caveats: As age increased, observed TCR beta diversity per million T cells dropped in a roughly linear way, and a significant reduction was already evident by age about 40. Observed TCR beta diversity correlated strongly with the percentage of naive T cells measured by flow cytometry. Because the CMV infection status of the donors was unknown, age-related changes in expanded clonotypes may potentially have been confounded. Since profiling was done on bulk unsorted PBMCs, naive and antigen-experienced compartments could not be conclusively compared. Compared with the aged group, more naive CD4+ T cells, fewer expanded clones and increased TCR diversity were shown by the long-lived group, suggesting age selection. Estimates of total diversity based on one million sequenced T cells were regarded as lower bounds and as underestimates.

Libraries were made using 5' RACE. The data were produced on an Illumina HiSeq 2500. A second PCR of roughly 7 to 12 cycles was run with a J-beta primer mix and a sample-barcoded 5' primer. A template-switch 5' adaptor carrying 12 random nucleotides introduced a unique molecular identifier onto each TCR beta cDNA molecule. Each sample yielded at least 2.5 million CDR3-containing paired-end reads. First-strand cDNA synthesis was performed from all RNA using the Mint cDNA synthesis kit, with priming by a TRBC-specific oligonucleotide. Following uracil-DNA glycosylase treatment, a first 18-cycle PCR with universal primers M1SS and BC2_uni_R was performed on all cDNA. The original methods were these. Each sample was normalized by randomly selecting 1 million high-quality reads, each carrying a distinct molecular identifier. Instead of being binned into consensus sequences, reads with shared molecular identifiers were discarded. MiTCR, run with a Q25 quality threshold and the strictest error-elimination algorithm, handled CDR3 identification, clonotype clustering and error correction. Lower-bound total TCR beta diversity was estimated with a nonparametric unseen species model using Euler transformation. TCRdb itself trimmed the public reads at Q25 with fastp, ran MiXCR and retained productive beta chains. Here each entry gathers all rows of one CDR3 protein and keeps the most common genes and DNA. In this record, the V and J calls reflect TCRdb's handling and not the investigators' own analysis. This sample gives over 500,000 distinct CDR3 sequences in total; approximately 52% of them show up just once. The ten largest clones capture roughly 13% of the sample.

This clonotype was observed a few times. There is no known antigen for this receptor. Within one base of it there is no much larger clone, and no base qualities were kept. The roughly 37 donors, aged about 6 to 95 years, were systemically healthy Caucasian individuals from Russia. Ten milliliters of peripheral blood were drawn from each donor into EDTA-treated Vacutainer tubes. PBMCs were isolated by Ficoll-Paque density-gradient centrifugation, with at least 7 million obtained per sample. Trizol reagent was used to extract total RNA from the PBMCs, yielding at least 5.5 micrograms per sample. Naive CD45RAhigh/CD27high T cell percentages were measured by flow cytometry on a PBMC aliquot from every donor. The CDR3 holds 18 amino acids from the cysteine to the phenylalanine. Left in the record is the CDR3 DNA by itself, 54 bases read in frame from the first base. After removal of 2 bases from V and 0 bases from J, the junction retains 8 bases not matched to a gene. The germline V gene provides CDR1 SGHRS and CDR2 YFSETQ.

The TCR sequence derives from a woman at least 80 years old in good health. Sequencing was done on a sample of blood. This sequence uses TRBV5-1 and TRBJ2-3, and 11 junctional nucleotides match TRBD2. The CDR3 in this case is CASSLQPSGGRSTDTQYF. The base sequence is TGCGCCAGCAGCTTACAACCTAGCGGGGGGCGGAGCACAGATACGCAGTATTTT.